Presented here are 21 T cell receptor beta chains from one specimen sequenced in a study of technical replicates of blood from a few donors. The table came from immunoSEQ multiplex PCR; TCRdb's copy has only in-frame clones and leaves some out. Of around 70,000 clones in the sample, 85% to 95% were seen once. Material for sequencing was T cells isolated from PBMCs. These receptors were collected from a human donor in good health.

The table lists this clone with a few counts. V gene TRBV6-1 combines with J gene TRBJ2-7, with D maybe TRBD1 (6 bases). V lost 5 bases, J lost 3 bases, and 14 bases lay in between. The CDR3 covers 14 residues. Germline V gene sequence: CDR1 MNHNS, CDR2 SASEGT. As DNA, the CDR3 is TGTGCCAGCAGTTCCCGGGACAAATTCTACGAGCAGTACTTC. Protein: CASSSRDKFYEQYF.

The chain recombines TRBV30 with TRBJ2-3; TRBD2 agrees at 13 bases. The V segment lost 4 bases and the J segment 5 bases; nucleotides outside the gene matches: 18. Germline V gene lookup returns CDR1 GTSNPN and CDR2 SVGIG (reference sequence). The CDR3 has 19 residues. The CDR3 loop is CAWNLSPGLAGVSLDTQYF. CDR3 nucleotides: TGTGCCTGGAACCTCTCCCCCGGACTAGCGGGGGTCTCTTTAGATACGCAGTATTTT.

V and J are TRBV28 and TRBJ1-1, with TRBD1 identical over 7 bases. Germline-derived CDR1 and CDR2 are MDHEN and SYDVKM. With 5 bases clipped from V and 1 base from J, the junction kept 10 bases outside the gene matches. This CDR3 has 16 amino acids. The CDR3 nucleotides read TGTGCCAGCAGTCTAGGGACAGCCACCGGGAACACTGAAGCTTTCTTT. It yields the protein CASSLGTATGNTEAFF.

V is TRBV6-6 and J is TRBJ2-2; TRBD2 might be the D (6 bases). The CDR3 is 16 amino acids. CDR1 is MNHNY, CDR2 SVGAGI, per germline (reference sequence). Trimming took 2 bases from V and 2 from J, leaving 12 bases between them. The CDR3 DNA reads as TGTGCCAGCAGTTACCTCCGCGGGGATAACACCGGGGAGCTGTTTTTT. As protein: CASSYLRGDNTGELFF.

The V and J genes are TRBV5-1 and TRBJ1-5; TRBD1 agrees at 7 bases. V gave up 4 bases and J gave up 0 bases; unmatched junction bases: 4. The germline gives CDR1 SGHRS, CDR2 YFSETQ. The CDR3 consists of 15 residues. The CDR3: CASSLQGSSNQPQHF. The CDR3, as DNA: TGCGCCAGCAGCCTACAGGGGTCTAGCAATCAGCCCCAGCATTTT.

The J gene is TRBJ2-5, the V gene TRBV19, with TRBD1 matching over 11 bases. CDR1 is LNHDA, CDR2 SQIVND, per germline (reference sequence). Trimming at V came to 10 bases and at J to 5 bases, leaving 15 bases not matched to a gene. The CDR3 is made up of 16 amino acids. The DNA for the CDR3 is TGTGCCACTATGACGACCGGGACAGGGGGTCTGGAGACCCAGTACTTC. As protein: CATMTTGTGGLETQYF.

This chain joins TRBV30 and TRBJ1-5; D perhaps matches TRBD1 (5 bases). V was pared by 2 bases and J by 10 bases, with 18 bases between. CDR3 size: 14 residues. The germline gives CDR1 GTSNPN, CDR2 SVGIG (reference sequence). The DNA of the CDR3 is TGTGCCTGGAGTTCGTTCTCAGGGCAGGAACCCCAGCATTTT. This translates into CAWSSFSGQEPQHF.

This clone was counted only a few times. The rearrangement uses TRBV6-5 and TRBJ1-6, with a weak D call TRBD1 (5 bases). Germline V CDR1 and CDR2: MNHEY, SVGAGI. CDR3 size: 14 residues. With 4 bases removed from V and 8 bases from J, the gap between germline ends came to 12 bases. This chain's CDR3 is CASSFAGEDSPLHF. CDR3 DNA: TGTGCCAGCAGTTTCGCGGGGGAAGATTCACCCCTCCACTTT.

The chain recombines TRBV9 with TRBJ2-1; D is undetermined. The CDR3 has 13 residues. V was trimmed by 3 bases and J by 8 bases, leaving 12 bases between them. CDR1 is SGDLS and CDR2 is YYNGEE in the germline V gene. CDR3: CASSAGYLDEQFF. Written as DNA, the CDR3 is TGTGCCAGCAGCGCCGGCTACCTAGATGAGCAGTTCTTC.

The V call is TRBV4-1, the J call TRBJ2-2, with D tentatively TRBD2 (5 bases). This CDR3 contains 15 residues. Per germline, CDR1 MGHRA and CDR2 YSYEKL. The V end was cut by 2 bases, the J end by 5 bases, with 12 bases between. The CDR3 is CASSQQPGITGELFF. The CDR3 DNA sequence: TGCGCCAGCAGCCAACAACCGGGAATTACCGGGGAGCTGTTTTTT.

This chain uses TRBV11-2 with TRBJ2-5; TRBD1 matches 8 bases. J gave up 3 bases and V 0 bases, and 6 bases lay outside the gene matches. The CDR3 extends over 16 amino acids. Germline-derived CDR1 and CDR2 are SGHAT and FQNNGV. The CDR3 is CASSLDQGAGKETQYF. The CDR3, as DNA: TGTGCCAGCAGCTTAGATCAGGGGGCCGGGAAAGAGACCCAGTACTTC. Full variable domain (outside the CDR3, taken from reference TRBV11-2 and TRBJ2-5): EAGVAQSPRYKIIEKRQSVAFWCNPISGHATLYWYQQILGQGPKLLIQFQNNGVVDDSQLPKDRFSAERLKGVDSTLKIQPAKLEDSAVYLCASSLDQGAGKETQYFGPGTRLLVL.

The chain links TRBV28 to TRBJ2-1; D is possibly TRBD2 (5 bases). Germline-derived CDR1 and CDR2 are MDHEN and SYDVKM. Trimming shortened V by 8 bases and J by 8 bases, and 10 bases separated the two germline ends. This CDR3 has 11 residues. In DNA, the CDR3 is TGTGCCAGCGTTTACGGGGATGAGCAGTTCTTC. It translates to CASVYGDEQFF.

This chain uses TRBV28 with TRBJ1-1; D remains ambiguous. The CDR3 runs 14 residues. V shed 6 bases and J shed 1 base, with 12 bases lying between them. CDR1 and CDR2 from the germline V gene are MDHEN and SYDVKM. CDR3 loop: CASRYDTGNTEAFF. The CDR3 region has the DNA TGTGCCAGCAGATACGACACCGGGAACACTGAAGCTTTCTTT.

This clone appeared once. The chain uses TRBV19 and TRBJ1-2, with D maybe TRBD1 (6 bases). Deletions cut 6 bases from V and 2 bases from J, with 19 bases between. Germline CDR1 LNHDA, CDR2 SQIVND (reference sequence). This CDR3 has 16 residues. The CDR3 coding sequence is TGTGCCAGTAGACGAACCGGGACACCCGGCAACTATGGCTACACCTTC. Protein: CASRRTGTPGNYGYTF.

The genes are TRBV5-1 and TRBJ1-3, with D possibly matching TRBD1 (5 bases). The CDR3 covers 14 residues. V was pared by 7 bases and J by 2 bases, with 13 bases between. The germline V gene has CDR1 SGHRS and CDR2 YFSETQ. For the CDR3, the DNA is TGCGCCAGCCGCTCCTCAGGGACTGGAAACACCATATATTTT. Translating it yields CASRSSGTGNTIYF.

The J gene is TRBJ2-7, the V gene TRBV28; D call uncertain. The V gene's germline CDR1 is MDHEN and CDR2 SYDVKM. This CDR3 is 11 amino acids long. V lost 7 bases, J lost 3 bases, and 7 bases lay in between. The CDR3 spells CASTNSYEQYF. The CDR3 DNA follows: TGTGCCAGCACAAACAGCTACGAGCAGTACTTC.

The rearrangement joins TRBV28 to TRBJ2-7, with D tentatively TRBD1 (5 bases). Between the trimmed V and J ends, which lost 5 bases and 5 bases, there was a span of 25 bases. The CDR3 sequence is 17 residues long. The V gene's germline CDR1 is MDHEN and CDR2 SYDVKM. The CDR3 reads CASSKSADSLFFHEQYF. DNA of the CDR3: TGTGCCAGCAGTAAGTCCGCCGACAGTCTTTTTTTCCACGAGCAGTACTTC.

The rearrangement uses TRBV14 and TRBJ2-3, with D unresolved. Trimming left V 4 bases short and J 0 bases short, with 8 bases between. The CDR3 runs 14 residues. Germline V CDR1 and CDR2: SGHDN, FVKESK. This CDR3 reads CASSPSTSTDTQYF. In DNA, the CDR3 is TGTGCCAGCAGCCCGAGTACGAGCACAGATACGCAGTATTTT. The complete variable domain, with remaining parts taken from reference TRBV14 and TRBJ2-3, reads EAGVTQFPSHSVIEKGQTVTLRCDPISGHDNLYWYRRVMGKEIKFLLHFVKESKQDESGMPNNRFLAERTGGTYSTLKVQPAELEDSGVYFCASSPSTSTDTQYFGPGTRLTVL.

CDR3 sequence: CASTPIVGGDEKLFF. CDR3 bases: TGTGCCAGCACCCCCATTGTGGGGGGGGATGAAAAACTGTTTTTT. V and J are TRBV11-2 and TRBJ1-4, with D possibly TRBD1 on 5 matching bases. V lost 7 bases and J 6 bases, leaving 18 bases between the germline ends. The CDR3 runs to 15 residues. The germline V gene encodes CDR1 SGHAT and CDR2 FQNNGV.

The CDR3 DNA is TGTGCCAGCAGTTCAGGGGGCGCTTACACCGGGGAGCTGTTTTTT. Protein product: CASSSGGAYTGELFF. This sequence joins TRBV6-1 and TRBJ2-2; 8 bases are shared with TRBD1. The germline CDR1 and CDR2 sequences are MNHNS and SASEGT. The trim removed 5 bases at V and 3 bases at J, leaving 5 bases unmatched. The CDR3 spans 15 residues.

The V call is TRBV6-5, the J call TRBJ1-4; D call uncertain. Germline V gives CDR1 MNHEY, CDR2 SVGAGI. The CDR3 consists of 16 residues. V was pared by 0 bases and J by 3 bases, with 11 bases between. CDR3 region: CASSYSTPRSNEKLFF. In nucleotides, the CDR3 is TGTGCCAGCAGTTACTCGACGCCTAGGTCTAATGAAAAACTGTTTTTT.